The clone carrying this T cell receptor beta chain showed up many times. The antigen remains unidentified. The germline CDR1 and CDR2 sequences are SGHRS and YFSETQ. Germline trimming cut 0 bases from V and 8 bases from J; bases unmatched to any gene: 3. The CDR3 covers 13 residues. These data come from a study of T cells in Graves' hyperthyroidism and ophthalmopathy. Study results and limitations: In blood, most of the thyroid clonotypes expanded above 0.001 were also present.

Diagnosis relied on clinical symptoms, serum thyroxine and TRAb, thyroid ultrasound and orbital computed tomography. The PBMCs were taken from roughly 9.3 ml of fresh peripheral blood. The TCR beta CDR3 regions underwent amplification using RNA transcripts as the source. Initially, a first-round RT-PCR of the TCR CDR3 employed the HTBI primer set. TCRdb re-derived calls from the multiplex PCR reads in MiXCR, one entry per CDR3 protein. This sample has around 530,000 distinct CDR3 sequences; 17% occur once, and the top ten carry 17%. Sequencing input: blood. This sequence joins TRBV5-1 and TRBJ1-1; TRBD1 aligns across 8 bases. The clonotype was recovered from a woman under 30 with Graves' ophthalmopathy. CDR3 bases: TGCGCCAGCAGCTTGGTGGACAGGGACGAAGCTTTCTTT. This gives the protein CASSLVDRDEAFF.